Reported below is one T cell receptor beta chain. The antigen is unknown. With a much larger clone just one base away, this may be a read error. This sample stems from a study of glioma-infiltrating T cells. Study-level findings and limits: Tissue and blood shared very few CDR3 sequences.

Using RNA template, CDR3s of TCR alpha and beta were amplified with iRepertoire arm-PCR. One entry per CDR3 protein results from TCRdb running MiXCR on the multiplex PCR reads. The sample yields roughly 120,000 distinct CDR3 sequences, 23% seen once. Per the germline V gene, CDR1 is MDHEN and CDR2 is SYDVKM. The CDR3 is made up of 14 amino acids. V lost 7 bases and J lost 3, with 12 bases in between. This sequence joins TRBV28 and TRBJ2-2; TRBD2 might be the D (5 bases). Sequencing was carried out using glioma tissue, nonneoplastic brain tissue, or PBMCs (not recorded which). The TCR originated in a human donor with low-grade glioma or glioblastoma, undergoing nonglioma brain surgery, or in good health (not recorded which). DNA for the CDR3: TGTGCCAGCACTGCCAGAGGGTACACCGGGGAGCTGTTTTTT. Protein sequence: CASTARGYTGELFF.